This entry concerns a single T cell receptor (beta chain). The sample originates from a study of control samples from healthy donors and cancer patients. This table comes from immunoSEQ multiplex PCR, and its TCRdb copy is limited to in-frame clones, with some not included. The sample lists around 230,000 clones, just under 95% seen once, with 1.5% in the top ten. From germline, CDR1 is SGHTA and CDR2 FQGNSA. V gave up 3 bases and J gave up 4 bases, with 9 bases separating them. CDR3 length equals 14 residues. Sequenced material: blood. This rearrangement joins TRBV7-2 to TRBJ2-2; the D gene could be TRBD1 or TRBD2 (6 bases each). This sequence was found in a man aged 45 to 65 in good health. CDR3: CASSFKGGTGELFF. The CDR3 bases are TGTGCCAGCAGCTTTAAGGGGGGCACCGGGGAGCTGTTTTTT.